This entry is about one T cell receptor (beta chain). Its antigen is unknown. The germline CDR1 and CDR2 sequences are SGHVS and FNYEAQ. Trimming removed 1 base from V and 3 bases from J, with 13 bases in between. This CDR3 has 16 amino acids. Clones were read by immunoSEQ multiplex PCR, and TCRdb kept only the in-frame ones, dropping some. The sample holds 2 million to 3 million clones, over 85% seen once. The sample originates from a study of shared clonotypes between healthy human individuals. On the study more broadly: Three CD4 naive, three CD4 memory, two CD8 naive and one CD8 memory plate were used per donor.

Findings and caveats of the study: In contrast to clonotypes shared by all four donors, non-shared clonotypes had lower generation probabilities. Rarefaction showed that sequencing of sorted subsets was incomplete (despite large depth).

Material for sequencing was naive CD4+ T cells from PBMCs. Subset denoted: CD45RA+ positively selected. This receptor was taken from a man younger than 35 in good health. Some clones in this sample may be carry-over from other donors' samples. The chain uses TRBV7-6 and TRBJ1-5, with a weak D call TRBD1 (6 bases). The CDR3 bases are TGTGCCAGCAGCTTAGGGCCGGGACAAACCAATCAGCCCCAGCATTTT. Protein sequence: CASSLGPGQTNQPQHF. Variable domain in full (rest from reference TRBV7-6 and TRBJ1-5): GAGVSQSPRYKVTKRGQDVALRCDPISGHVSLYWYRQALGQGPEFLTYFNYEAQQDKSGLPNDRFSAERPEGSISTLTIQRTEQRDSAMYRCASSLGPGQTNQPQHFGDGTRLSIL.